This TCR beta chain stems from a study of beta chain features in type 1 diabetes. The authors reverse transcribed all of the isolated RNA, so sequencing captured expressed TCRB transcripts. Assay used: immunoSEQ multiplex PCR; TCRdb lists only in-frame clones, some missing. This repertoire shows 900,000 or so clones, 15% to 20% found once; its top ten account for 0.02% to 0.025%. This clone was detected a few times. CDR3 length equals 12 residues. The V gene lost 4 bases and the J gene lost 6 bases, with 9 bases spanning the gap. In germline, CDR1 is SGHRS, CDR2 YFSETQ. The receptor was derived from a woman aged 18-35 years in good health. The sequenced sample consisted of naive CD4+ T cells from blood. V gene TRBV5-1 combines with J gene TRBJ2-3; tentative D call: TRBD2 (6 bases). CDR3 sequence: CASSISGDTQYF. The CDR3 coding sequence is TGCGCCAGCAGCATTAGCGGCGATACGCAGTATTTT.